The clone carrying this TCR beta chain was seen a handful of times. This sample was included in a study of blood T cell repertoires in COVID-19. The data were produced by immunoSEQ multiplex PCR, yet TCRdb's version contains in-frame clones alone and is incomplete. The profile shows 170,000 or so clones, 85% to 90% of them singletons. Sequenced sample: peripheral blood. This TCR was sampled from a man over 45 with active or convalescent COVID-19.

The CDR3 region has the DNA TGTGCCCAGGGGCTAGGGGGTGGGGAGCAGTTCTTC. Protein product: CAQGLGGGEQFF. The chain joins TRBV30 to TRBJ2-1; TRBD1 is a possible D gene (6 bases). There are 12 residues in the CDR3. Germline V gene sequence: CDR1 GTSNPN, CDR2 SVGIG (reference sequence). V dropped 8 bases and J dropped 10 bases, with 18 bases sitting between them.